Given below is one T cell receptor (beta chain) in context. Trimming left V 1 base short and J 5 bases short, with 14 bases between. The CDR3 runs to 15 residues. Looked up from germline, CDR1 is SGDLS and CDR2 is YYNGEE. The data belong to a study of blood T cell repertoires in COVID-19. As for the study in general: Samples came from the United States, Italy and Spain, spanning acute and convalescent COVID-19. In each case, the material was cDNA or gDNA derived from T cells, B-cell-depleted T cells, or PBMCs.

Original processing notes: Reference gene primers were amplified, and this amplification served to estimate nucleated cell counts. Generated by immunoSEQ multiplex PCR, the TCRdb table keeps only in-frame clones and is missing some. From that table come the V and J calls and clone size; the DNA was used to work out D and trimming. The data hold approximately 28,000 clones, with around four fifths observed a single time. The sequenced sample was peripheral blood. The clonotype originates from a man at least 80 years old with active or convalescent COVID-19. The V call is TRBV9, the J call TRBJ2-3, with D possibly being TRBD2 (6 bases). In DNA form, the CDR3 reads TGTGCCAGCAGCGTAAGACTAGGTAAAGGAGATACGCAGTATTTT. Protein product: CASSVRLGKGDTQYF.